This TCR beta chain was found in a study of T cell responses to AZD1222 COVID-19 vaccine. Repertoires were generated with immunoSEQ multiplex PCR, while TCRdb's copy carries only in-frame clones and drops some. The sample shows over 110,000 clones, roughly nine tenths of them seen only once. The CDR3 loop spans 16 amino acids. Trimming cost V 2 bases and J 5 bases, with 16 bases left between them. The germline V gene encodes CDR1 MNHNS and CDR2 SASEGT. This clonotype was sampled from an adult who received the AZD1222 COVID-19 vaccine. The rearrangement links TRBV6-1 to TRBJ1-5, with D tentatively TRBD1 (5 bases). Specimen: peripheral blood, collected 28 days after the second AZD1222 dose. CDR3 loop: CASSEQWGSGHQPQHF. The CDR3, as DNA: TGTGCCAGCAGTGAACAATGGGGGTCGGGGCATCAGCCCCAGCATTTT.